This is a list of T cell receptor beta chains from one sample in a study of blood T cell repertoires in COVID-19. Assay: immunoSEQ multiplex PCR; the TCRdb copy retains only in-frame clones and omits some. Of around 310,000 clones listed, 90% are singletons. Sequenced sample: peripheral blood. The receptors were sampled from a woman aged 40 to 50 with COVID-19, enrolled during active disease. The CDR3 runs from the conserved cysteine through the conserved F or W. Each record gives: J gene, CDR3 length, V gene, clone size, D gene, CDR3 DNA, CDR3 protein. The D gene is left open where the match is weak. Expanded clones are given a class, and other clones once, few, many or no size at all.

TRBJ2-7,17,TRBV7-3,-,TRBD1,TGTGCCAGCAGCATAGGTCGCGCCGACAGGGTGGTGTACGAGCAGTACTTC,CASSIGRADRVVYEQYF
TRBJ2-5,14,TRBV9,-,-,TGTGCCAGCAGCGTAGACCCGGGAAAAGAGACCCAGTACTTC,CASSVDPGKETQYF
TRBJ1-2,15,TRBV27,-,-,TGTGCCAGCACCCCCACTAGGGAAACTAACTATGGCTACACCTTC,CASTPTRETNYGYTF
TRBJ2-6,15,TRBV14,-,-,TGTGCCAGCAGCCCTCAGGTTCGTGGGGCCAACGTCCTGACTTTC,CASSPQVRGANVLTF
TRBJ2-7,15,TRBV18,-,-,TGTGCCAGCTCACCACCTTCCCGGGGAACCTACGAGCAGTACTTC,CASSPPSRGTYEQYF
TRBJ2-1,14,TRBV19,-,TRBD2,TGTGCCAGTAGCCTAGCGGGGGGGCCGAGAGAGCAGTTCTTC,CASSLAGGPREQFF
TRBJ2-7,15,TRBV6-5,-,TRBD1,TGTGCCAGCAGCCCAGTCGGGACAGCGACCTACGAGCAGTACTTC,CASSPVGTATYEQYF
TRBJ2-5,14,TRBV19,-,TRBD1,TGTGCCAGTAGTCAGTGGGACAGCCAAGAGACCCAGTACTTC,CASSQWDSQETQYF
TRBJ1-1,15,TRBV2,-,-,TGTGCCAGCAGTGATGGGCCGGGACAGAACACTGAAGCTTTCTTT,CASSDGPGQNTEAFF
TRBJ1-2,13,TRBV11-2,-,TRBD1,TGTGCCAGCAGCTGGACAGGGGTCTCTGGCTACACCTTC,CASSWTGVSGYTF
TRBJ2-7,15,TRBV5-6,-,TRBD2,TGTGCCAGCAGCTCAGGACTAGCGGTCTCCTACGAGCAGTACTTC,CASSSGLAVSYEQYF
TRBJ1-5,16,TRBV15,-,-,TGTGCCACCAGCAGAGGCAGGTCTTATAGCAATCAGCCCCAGCATTTT,CATSRGRSYSNQPQHF
TRBJ2-7,13,TRBV12-3/TRBV12-4,-,-,TGTGCCAGCAGATCGAGACACACCTACGAGCAGTACTTC,CASRSRHTYEQYF
TRBJ1-3,17,TRBV4-1,-,TRBD1,TGCGCCAGCAGCCAAGCTGGGACAGGGGGCTCTGGAAACACCATATATTTT,CASSQAGTGGSGNTIYF
TRBJ2-2,14,TRBV7-9,-,-,TGTGCCAGCAGCTTTTCAGGCCGCACCGGGGAGCTGTTTTTT,CASSFSGRTGELFF
TRBJ2-3,14,TRBV6-5,-,-,TGTGCCAGCAAGCGAAGGGGGAGTCCAGATACGCAGTATTTT,CASKRRGSPDTQYF
TRBJ1-2,15,TRBV6-6,-,-,TGTGCCAGCAGGGGGGAGGGGTCGGCCAACTATGGCTACACCTTC,CASRGEGSANYGYTF
TRBJ2-5,13,TRBV18,-,-,TGTGCCAGCTCACCCGGGATTCAAGAGACCCAGTACTTC,CASSPGIQETQYF
TRBJ1-5,15,TRBV6-1,-,-,TGTGCCAGCAGTGAACGCGGGCTTTCCAATCAGCCCCAGCATTTT,CASSERGLSNQPQHF
TRBJ1-2,14,TRBV5-4,-,-,TGTGCCAGCAGCCCAAGACAGGACGACTATGGCTACACCTTC,CASSPRQDDYGYTF
TRBJ1-2,13,TRBV12-3/TRBV12-4,-,-,TGTGCCAGCAGTTTCGATGGGTTGGGCGGCTACACCTTC,CASSFDGLGGYTF
TRBJ2-1,15,TRBV28,-,-,TGTGCCAGCAGTTTGCCCAGCGATGGCTACAATGAGCAGTTCTTC,CASSLPSDGYNEQFF
TRBJ2-1,16,TRBV4-1,-,TRBD2,TGCGCCAGCAGCCAAGATCCGGGGGGAACCTACAATGAGCAGTTCTTC,CASSQDPGGTYNEQFF
TRBJ2-7,14,TRBV23-1,-,-,TGCGCCAGCAGTCAATGGCGGAGGGCCCAGGGGCAGTACTTC,CASSQWRRAQGQYF
TRBJ2-3,14,TRBV5-1,-,-,TGCGCCAGCAGCTTTTTGTCTGGCACAGATACGCAGTATTTT,CASSFLSGTDTQYF
TRBJ2-6,13,TRBV19,-,-,TGTGCCAGTACCCTCTCTGGGGCCAACGTCCTGACTTTC,CASTLSGANVLTF
TRBJ1-1,16,TRBV12-1,-,-,TGTGCCAGCAGCTTTGGCAATTACAGGGCTGGAACTGAAGCTTTCTTT,CASSFGNYRAGTEAFF
TRBJ2-7,12,TRBV18,-,-,TGTGCCAGCTCACCGGTAGATAACGAGCAGTACTTC,CASSPVDNEQYF
TRBJ1-1,16,TRBV5-5,once,-,TGTGCCAGCAGCGATCAGGGTAGTCTACGGAACACTGAAGCTTTCTTT,CASSDQGSLRNTEAFF
TRBJ2-1,15,TRBV7-2,-,-,TGTGCCAGCAGCCAGGGCAGGGGCGCCTACAATGAGCAGTTCTTC,CASSQGRGAYNEQFF
TRBJ2-1,15,TRBV10-3,-,TRBD1,TGTGCCATCAGTGAACCGGGACAGATATACAATGAGCAGTTCTTC,CAISEPGQIYNEQFF
TRBJ1-4,15,TRBV9,-,-,TGTGCCAGCAGCGCAGATTGGACAGCTAATGAAAAACTGTTTTTT,CASSADWTANEKLFF
TRBJ2-7,20,TRBV28,-,TRBD2,TGTGCCAGCAGTTCCCCCCGGGGCGGGGGGGGTGTTCCCTACTCCTACGAGCAGTACTTC,CASSSPRGGGGVPYSYEQYF
TRBJ1-6,14,TRBV21-1,-,-,TGTGCCAGCAGCATTACTCCCAGGGGTTCACCCCTCCACTTT,CASSITPRGSPLHF
TRBJ2-7,16,TRBV7-6,-,-,TGTGCCAGCAGCGTGGGGGTGGAGGGGACGGCCTACGAGCAGTACTTC,CASSVGVEGTAYEQYF
TRBJ1-1,14,TRBV5-8,-,-,TGTGCCAGCAGCGTCCCGGGACAAACGCGCGGAGCTTTCTTT,CASSVPGQTRGAFF
TRBJ1-1,14,TRBV19,-,-,TGTGCCAGTAGCCCTCGGGTATATGCGACTGAAGCTTTCTTT,CASSPRVYATEAFF